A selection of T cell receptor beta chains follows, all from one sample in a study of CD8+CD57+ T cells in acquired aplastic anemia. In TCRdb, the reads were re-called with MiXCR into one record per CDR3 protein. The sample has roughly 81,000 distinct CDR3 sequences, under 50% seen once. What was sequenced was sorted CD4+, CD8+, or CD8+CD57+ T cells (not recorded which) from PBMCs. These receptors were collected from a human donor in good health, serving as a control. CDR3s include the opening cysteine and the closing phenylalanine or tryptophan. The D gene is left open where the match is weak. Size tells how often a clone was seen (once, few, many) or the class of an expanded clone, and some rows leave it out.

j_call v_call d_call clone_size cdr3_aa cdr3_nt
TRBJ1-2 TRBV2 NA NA CASSGAGGREGGYTF TGTGCCAGCAGTGGAGCGGGGGGTCGCGAAGGAGGCTACACCTTC
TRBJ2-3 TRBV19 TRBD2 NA CASGGTSVPDTQYF TGTGCCAGTGGGGGGACTAGCGTCCCAGATACGCAGTATTTT
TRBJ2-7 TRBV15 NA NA CATSRDFLRDRDEQYF TGTGCCACCAGCAGAGATTTCCTCAGGGATCGCGACGAGCAGTACTTC
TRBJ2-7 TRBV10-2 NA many CASGGGYEQYF TGCGCCAGCGGAGGGGGTTACGAGCAGTACTTC
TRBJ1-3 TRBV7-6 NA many CASSFGSGNTIYF TGTGCCAGCAGCTTCGGGAGTGGAAACACCATATATTTT
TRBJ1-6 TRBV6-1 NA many CASRGTSGKPWDSPLHF TGTGCCAGCAGGGGGACCTCAGGGAAACCATGGGATTCACCCCTCCACTTT
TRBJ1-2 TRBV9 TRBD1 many CASSAPGTGDYGYTF TGTGCCAGCAGCGCCCCCGGGACAGGGGATTATGGCTACACCTTC
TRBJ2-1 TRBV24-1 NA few CATESAPSSYNEQFF TGTGCCACCGAGTCCGCGCCGAGCTCCTACAATGAGCAGTTCTTC
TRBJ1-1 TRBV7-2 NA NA CASSPHRDPGTEAFF TGTGCCAGCAGCCCTCATCGGGACCCAGGCACTGAAGCTTTCTTT
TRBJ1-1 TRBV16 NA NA CASSQLVGFGTEAFF TGTGCCAGCAGCCAACTGGTAGGGTTTGGAACTGAAGCTTTCTTT
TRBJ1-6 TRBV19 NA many CASKGMGGSPLHF TGTGCCAGTAAAGGGATGGGAGGTTCACCCCTCCACTTT
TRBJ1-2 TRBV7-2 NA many CASSLGPTQGYGYTF TGTGCCAGCAGCTTAGGACCGACTCAAGGCTATGGCTACACCTTC
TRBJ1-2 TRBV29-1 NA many CSVLRKGGYTF TGCAGCGTTTTACGTAAGGGAGGCTACACCTTC
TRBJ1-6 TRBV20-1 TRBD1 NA CSVRRDRGLSPLHF TGCAGTGTTAGACGGGACAGGGGATTATCGCCCCTCCACTTT
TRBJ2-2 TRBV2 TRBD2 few CASSVLAGENTGELFF TGTGCCAGCAGTGTTCTAGCGGGGGAAAACACCGGGGAGCTGTTTTTT
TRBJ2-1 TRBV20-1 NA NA CSARDSGHNEQFF TGCAGTGCTAGAGATAGCGGCCACAATGAGCAGTTCTTC
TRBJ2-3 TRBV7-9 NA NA CASSFQSTDTQYF TGTGCCAGCAGTTTTCAAAGCACAGATACGCAGTATTTT
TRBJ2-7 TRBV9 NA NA CASSVGGSQPLEQYF TGTGCCAGCAGCGTAGGTGGGAGCCAACCGCTCGAGCAGTACTTC
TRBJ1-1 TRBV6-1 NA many CASSEVRIAFF TGTGCCAGCAGTGAAGTTAGGATAGCTTTCTTT
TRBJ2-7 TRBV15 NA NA CATSSFVAGYEQYF TGTGCCACCAGCAGTTTCGTCGCGGGCTACGAGCAGTACTTC
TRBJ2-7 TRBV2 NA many CASKGTSSYEQYF TGTGCCAGCAAAGGGACGAGCTCCTACGAGCAGTACTTC
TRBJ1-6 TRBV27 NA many CASCSQGTYNSPLHF TGTGCCAGCTGCTCGCAGGGGACCTATAATTCACCCCTCCACTTT